This T cell receptor (beta chain) emerged from a study of CD8+ T cells in alopecia areata. CDR1 is SGHDN and CDR2 is FVKESK in the germline V gene. This CDR3 is 14 amino acids long. Germline trimming cut 4 bases from V and 3 bases from J; bases unmatched to any gene: 4. TCR sequencing used cDNA made by reverse transcription of extracted RNA. TCRdb's copy holds only in-frame clones and misses some; the assay was immunoSEQ multiplex PCR. The sample yields around 140,000 clones, around 47% seen once. This clone came up a few times. The source material was CD4+ T cells sorted from blood. The chain uses TRBV14 and TRBJ2-3; 7 bases match TRBD2. This sequence was found in a human donor with alopecia areata. The CDR3 reads CASSPTSPTDTQYF. CDR3 nucleotide sequence: TGTGCCAGCAGCCCGACTAGCCCGACAGATACGCAGTATTTT.